This is a list of T cell receptor beta chains from one sample in a study of blood T cells in healthy people across ages. A single record per CDR3 protein comes from TCRdb applying MiXCR to the 5' RACE reads. The sample carries more than 800,000 distinct CDR3 sequences, 45% recorded once. What was sequenced was blood. The receptors shown here come from a woman aged 55-69 years in good health. The CDR3 runs from the conserved cysteine through the conserved F or W. Fields, in order: CDR3 length, clone size, J gene, V gene, D gene, CDR3 DNA, CDR3 protein. A D gene is named only where the DNA matches it firmly. For some rows the clone size is stated as once, few or many, or as a class when expanded; others skip it.

cdr3_length: 15
clone_size: NA
j_call: TRBJ1-2
v_call: TRBV29-1
d_call: NA
cdr3_nt: TGCAGCGTTGAAGGTTCGGCAGGGCCTAACTATGGCTACACCTTC
cdr3_aa: CSVEGSAGPNYGYTF

cdr3_length: 15
clone_size: few
j_call: TRBJ1-4
v_call: TRBV7-2
d_call: TRBD1
cdr3_nt: TGTGCCAGCAGCCCATTGACAGGGGGGATTGAAAAACTGTTTTTT
cdr3_aa: CASSPLTGGIEKLFF

cdr3_length: 16
clone_size: few
j_call: TRBJ2-7
v_call: TRBV6-5
d_call: NA
cdr3_nt: TGTGCCAGCAGTTACGAGACCTCGAGCTCCTACAATGAGCAGTACTTC
cdr3_aa: CASSYETSSSYNEQYF

cdr3_length: 14
clone_size: NA
j_call: TRBJ2-2
v_call: TRBV20-1
d_call: TRBD1
cdr3_nt: TGCAGTGCCGAGGGACAGACCAGCACCGGGGAGCTGTTTTTT
cdr3_aa: CSAEGQTSTGELFF

cdr3_length: 15
clone_size: NA
j_call: TRBJ2-3
v_call: TRBV4-1
d_call: TRBD2
cdr3_nt: TGCGCCAGCAGCCAAGACGGGACTAGCTATGATACGCAGTATTTT
cdr3_aa: CASSQDGTSYDTQYF

cdr3_length: 15
clone_size: NA
j_call: TRBJ2-7
v_call: TRBV20-1
d_call: TRBD1
cdr3_nt: TGCAGTGCTAGAAAGCCGGGACAGTCCACCTACGAGCAGTACTTC
cdr3_aa: CSARKPGQSTYEQYF

cdr3_length: 16
clone_size: few
j_call: TRBJ2-5
v_call: TRBV6-2/TRBV6-3
d_call: TRBD2
cdr3_nt: TGTGCCAGCAGCCGACTAGCGGGAGGGTACCAAGAGACCCAGTACTTC
cdr3_aa: CASSRLAGGYQETQYF

cdr3_length: 14
clone_size: few
j_call: TRBJ1-2
v_call: TRBV7-2
d_call: TRBD1
cdr3_nt: TGTGCCAGCAGCCGTGGACAGGGATCGGGCGGCTACACCTTC
cdr3_aa: CASSRGQGSGGYTF

cdr3_length: 17
clone_size: few
j_call: TRBJ2-3
v_call: TRBV29-1
d_call: TRBD2
cdr3_nt: TGCAGCGTTGAAGATCTAGTCGGGACTAGCGGCACAGATACGCAGTATTTT
cdr3_aa: CSVEDLVGTSGTDTQYF

cdr3_length: 13
clone_size: NA
j_call: TRBJ2-7
v_call: TRBV11-2
d_call: NA
cdr3_nt: TGTGCCAGCAGCGTAGAACACGGGAACGAGCAGTACTTC
cdr3_aa: CASSVEHGNEQYF

cdr3_length: 15
clone_size: NA
j_call: TRBJ2-1
v_call: TRBV6-6
d_call: NA
cdr3_nt: TGTGCCAGCAGACTCGACAGGAGCTCCTACAATGAGCAGTTCTTC
cdr3_aa: CASRLDRSSYNEQFF

cdr3_length: 17
clone_size: NA
j_call: TRBJ2-7
v_call: TRBV6-1
d_call: NA
cdr3_nt: TGTGCCAGCAGTGAAGGGACAGACCTCCGCTCTCGGTACGAGCAGTACTTC
cdr3_aa: CASSEGTDLRSRYEQYF

cdr3_length: 17
clone_size: NA
j_call: TRBJ1-5
v_call: TRBV12-3/TRBV12-4
d_call: NA
cdr3_nt: TGTGCCAGCAGTTTAGCCCACGCGGGGGGTTCCCCCCAGCCCCAGCATTTT
cdr3_aa: CASSLAHAGGSPQPQHF

cdr3_length: 17
clone_size: NA
j_call: TRBJ2-1
v_call: TRBV5-1
d_call: TRBD2
cdr3_nt: TGCGCCAGCAGCAAAGGGACTAGCGGAGGGGTGCTCAATGAGCAGTTCTTC
cdr3_aa: CASSKGTSGGVLNEQFF

cdr3_length: 13
clone_size: many
j_call: TRBJ2-7
v_call: TRBV9
d_call: NA
cdr3_nt: TGTGCCAGCAGCCAAGGGTCTGTTTACGAGCAGTACTTC
cdr3_aa: CASSQGSVYEQYF

cdr3_length: 15
clone_size: NA
j_call: TRBJ2-2
v_call: TRBV10-3
d_call: NA
cdr3_nt: TGTGCCATCAGTCTGGGTGACGCGAACACCGGGGAGCTGTTTTTT
cdr3_aa: CAISLGDANTGELFF

cdr3_length: 15
clone_size: NA
j_call: TRBJ2-7
v_call: TRBV27
d_call: TRBD1
cdr3_nt: TGTGCCAGCAGTTCCCTTGGACAGGGGCGCGGGGAGCAGTACTTT
cdr3_aa: CASSSLGQGRGEQYF

cdr3_length: 16
clone_size: few
j_call: TRBJ2-1
v_call: TRBV4-2
d_call: NA
cdr3_nt: TGTGCCAGCAGCCAAGTTGGGGGAACATACTACAATGAGCAGTTCTTC
cdr3_aa: CASSQVGGTYYNEQFF

cdr3_length: 10
clone_size: NA
j_call: TRBJ2-7
v_call: TRBV27
d_call: NA
cdr3_nt: TGTGCCAGAGCCCCACCCGAGCAGTACTTC
cdr3_aa: CARAPPEQYF

cdr3_length: 13
clone_size: NA
j_call: TRBJ1-2
v_call: TRBV20-1
d_call: NA
cdr3_nt: TGCAGTGCTAGAGTCCTACACAGGGATAACTACACCTTC
cdr3_aa: CSARVLHRDNYTF